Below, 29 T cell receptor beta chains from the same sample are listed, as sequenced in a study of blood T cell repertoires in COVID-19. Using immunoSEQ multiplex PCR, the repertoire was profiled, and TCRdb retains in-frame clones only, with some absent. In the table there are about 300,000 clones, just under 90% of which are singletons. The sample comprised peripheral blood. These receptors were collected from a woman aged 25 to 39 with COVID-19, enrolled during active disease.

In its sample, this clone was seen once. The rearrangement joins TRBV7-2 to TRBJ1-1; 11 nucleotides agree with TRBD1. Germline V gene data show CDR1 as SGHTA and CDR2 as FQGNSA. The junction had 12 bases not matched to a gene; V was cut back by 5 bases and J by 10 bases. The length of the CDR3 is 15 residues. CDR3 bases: TGTGCCAGCAGCCCAAGGACAGGGGGCCGTTTCGTAGCTTTCTTT. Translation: CASSPRTGGRFVAFF.

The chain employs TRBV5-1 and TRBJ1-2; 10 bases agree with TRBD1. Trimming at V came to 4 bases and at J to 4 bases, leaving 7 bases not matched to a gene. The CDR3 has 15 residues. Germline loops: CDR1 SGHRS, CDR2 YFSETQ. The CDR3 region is CASSPSDRGAYGYTF. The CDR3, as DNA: TGCGCCAGCAGCCCCTCGGACAGGGGGGCCTATGGCTACACCTTC.

The CDR3 loop is CASSLATGNQPQHF. CDR3 nucleotide sequence: TGTGCCAGCAGCTTAGCAACAGGCAATCAGCCCCAGCATTTT. The chain is built from TRBV7-2 and TRBJ1-5, with no clear D. The V end lost 0 bases, the J end lost 2 bases, and 5 bases lay between the germline ends. The V gene's germline CDR1 is SGHTA and CDR2 FQGNSA. This CDR3 is built from 14 residues.

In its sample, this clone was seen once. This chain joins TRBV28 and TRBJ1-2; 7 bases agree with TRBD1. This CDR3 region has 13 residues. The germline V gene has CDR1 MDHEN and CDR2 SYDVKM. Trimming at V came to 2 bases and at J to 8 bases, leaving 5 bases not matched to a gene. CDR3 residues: CASSLDRVKGYTF. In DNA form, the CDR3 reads TGTGCCAGCAGTTTAGACAGGGTGAAGGGCTACACCTTC.

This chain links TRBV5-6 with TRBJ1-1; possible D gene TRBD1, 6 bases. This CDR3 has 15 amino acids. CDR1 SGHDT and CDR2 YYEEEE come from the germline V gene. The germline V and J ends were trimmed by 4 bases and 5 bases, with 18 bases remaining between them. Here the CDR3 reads CASSHRGARGTEAFF. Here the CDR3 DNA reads TGTGCCAGCAGCCATCGGGGGGCACGAGGGACTGAAGCTTTCTTT.

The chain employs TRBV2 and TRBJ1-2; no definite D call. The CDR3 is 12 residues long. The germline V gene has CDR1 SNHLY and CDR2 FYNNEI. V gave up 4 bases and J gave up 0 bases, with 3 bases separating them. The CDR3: CASSAANYGYTF. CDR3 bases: TGTGCCAGCAGTGCAGCTAACTATGGCTACACCTTC.

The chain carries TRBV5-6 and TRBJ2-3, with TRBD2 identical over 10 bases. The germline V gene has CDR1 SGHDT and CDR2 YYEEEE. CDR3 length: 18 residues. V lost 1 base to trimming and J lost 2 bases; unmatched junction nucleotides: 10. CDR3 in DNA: TGTGCCAGCAGCTTGTTCTCCGGGAGCGGGGGGGCCACAGATACGCAGTATTTT. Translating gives CASSLFSGSGGATDTQYF.

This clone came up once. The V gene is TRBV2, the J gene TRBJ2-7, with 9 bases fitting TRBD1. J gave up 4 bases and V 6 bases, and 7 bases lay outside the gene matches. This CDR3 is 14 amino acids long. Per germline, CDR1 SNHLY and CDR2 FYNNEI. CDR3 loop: CASRSQGAGYEQYF. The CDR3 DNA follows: TGTGCCAGCAGATCACAGGGGGCAGGATACGAGCAGTACTTC.

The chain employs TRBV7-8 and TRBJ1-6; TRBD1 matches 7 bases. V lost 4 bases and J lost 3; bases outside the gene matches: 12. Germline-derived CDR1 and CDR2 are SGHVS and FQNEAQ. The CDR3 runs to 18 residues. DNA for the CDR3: TGTGCCAGCAGCTACGGCCCATCCGGGACAGTCTATAATTCACCCCTCCACTTT. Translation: CASSYGPSGTVYNSPLHF.

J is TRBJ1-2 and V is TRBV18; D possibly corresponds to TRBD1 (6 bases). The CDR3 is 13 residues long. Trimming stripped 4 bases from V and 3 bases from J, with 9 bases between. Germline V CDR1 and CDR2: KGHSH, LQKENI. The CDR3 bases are TGTGCCAGCTCACGGGACATAGACTATGGCTACACCTTC. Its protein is CASSRDIDYGYTF.

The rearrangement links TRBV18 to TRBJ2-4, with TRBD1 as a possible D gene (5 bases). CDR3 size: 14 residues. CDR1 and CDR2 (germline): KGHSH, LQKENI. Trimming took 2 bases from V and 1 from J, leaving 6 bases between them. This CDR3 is CASSPGAAKNIQYF. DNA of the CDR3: TGTGCCAGCTCACCAGGGGCGGCCAAAAACATTCAGTACTTC.

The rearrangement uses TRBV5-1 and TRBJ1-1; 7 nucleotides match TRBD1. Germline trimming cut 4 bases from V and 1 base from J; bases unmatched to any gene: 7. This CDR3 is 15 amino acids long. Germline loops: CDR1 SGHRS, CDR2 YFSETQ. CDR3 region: CASSERTGSNTEAFF. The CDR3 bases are TGCGCCAGCAGCGAGCGGACAGGATCGAACACTGAAGCTTTCTTT.

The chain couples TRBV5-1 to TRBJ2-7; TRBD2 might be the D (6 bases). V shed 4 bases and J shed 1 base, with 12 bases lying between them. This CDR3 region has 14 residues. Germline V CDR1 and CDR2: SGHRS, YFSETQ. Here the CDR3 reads CASSTGLLSYEQYF. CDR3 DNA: TGCGCCAGCAGCACGGGACTGTTGTCCTACGAGCAGTACTTC.

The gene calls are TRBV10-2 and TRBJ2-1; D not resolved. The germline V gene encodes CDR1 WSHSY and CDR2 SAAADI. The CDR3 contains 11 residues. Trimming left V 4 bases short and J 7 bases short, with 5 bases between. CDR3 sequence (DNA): TGCGCCAGCAGTGGGCGGAATGAGCAGTTCTTC. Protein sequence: CASSGRNEQFF.

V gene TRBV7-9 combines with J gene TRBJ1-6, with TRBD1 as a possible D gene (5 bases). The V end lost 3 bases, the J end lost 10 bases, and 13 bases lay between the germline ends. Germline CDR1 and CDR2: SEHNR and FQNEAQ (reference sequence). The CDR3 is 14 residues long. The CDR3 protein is CASSFEFQGSPLHF. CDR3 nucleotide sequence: TGTGCCAGCAGCTTTGAATTCCAGGGCTCACCCCTCCACTTT. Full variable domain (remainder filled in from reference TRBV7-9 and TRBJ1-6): DTGVSQNPRHKITKRGQNVTFRCDPISEHNRLYWYRQTLGQGPEFLTYFQNEAQLEKSRLLSDRFSAERPKGSFSTLEIQRTEQGDSAMYLCASSFEFQGSPLHFGNGTRLTVT.

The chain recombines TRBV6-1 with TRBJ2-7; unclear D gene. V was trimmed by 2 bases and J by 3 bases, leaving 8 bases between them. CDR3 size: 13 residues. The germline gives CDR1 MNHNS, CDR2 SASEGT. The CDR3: CASSESSNYEQYV. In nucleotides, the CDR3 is TGTGCCAGCAGTGAATCGTCTAACTACGAGCAGTACGTC.

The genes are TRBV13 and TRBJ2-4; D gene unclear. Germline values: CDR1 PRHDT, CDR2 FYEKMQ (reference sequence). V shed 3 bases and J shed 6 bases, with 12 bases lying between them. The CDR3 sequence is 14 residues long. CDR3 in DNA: TGTGCCAGCAGCTTCCGGTTCCGCCGAAACATTCAGTACTTC. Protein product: CASSFRFRRNIQYF.

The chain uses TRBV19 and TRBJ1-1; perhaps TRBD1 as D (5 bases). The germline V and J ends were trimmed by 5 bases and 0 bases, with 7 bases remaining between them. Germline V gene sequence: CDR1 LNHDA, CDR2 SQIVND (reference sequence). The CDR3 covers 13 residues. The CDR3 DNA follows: TGTGCCAGTAGTTCACAGGTGAACACTGAAGCTTTCTTT. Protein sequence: CASSSQVNTEAFF.

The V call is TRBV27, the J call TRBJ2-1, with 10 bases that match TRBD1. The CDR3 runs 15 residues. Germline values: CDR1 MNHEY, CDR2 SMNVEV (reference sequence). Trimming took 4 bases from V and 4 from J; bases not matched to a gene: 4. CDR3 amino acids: CASSSDRGFYNEQFF. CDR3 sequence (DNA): TGTGCCAGCAGTTCGGACAGGGGGTTTTACAATGAGCAGTTCTTC.

DNA of the CDR3: TGCGCCAGCAGCTTTTCGACAGGGGCTATGAACACTGAAGCTTTCTTT. Its translation: CASSFSTGAMNTEAFF. The V call is TRBV5-1, the J call TRBJ1-1; 8 bases map to TRBD1. There are 16 residues in the CDR3. Germline CDR1 reads SGHRS; CDR2 reads YFSETQ. V gave up 2 bases and J gave up 0 bases; unmatched junction bases: 6.

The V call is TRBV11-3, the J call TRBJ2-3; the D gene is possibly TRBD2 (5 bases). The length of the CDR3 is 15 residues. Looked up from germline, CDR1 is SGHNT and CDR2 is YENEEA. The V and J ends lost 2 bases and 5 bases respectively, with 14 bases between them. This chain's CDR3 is CASSLLARPQDTQYF. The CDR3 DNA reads TGTGCCAGCAGCTTACTAGCCAGACCCCAAGATACGCAGTATTTT.

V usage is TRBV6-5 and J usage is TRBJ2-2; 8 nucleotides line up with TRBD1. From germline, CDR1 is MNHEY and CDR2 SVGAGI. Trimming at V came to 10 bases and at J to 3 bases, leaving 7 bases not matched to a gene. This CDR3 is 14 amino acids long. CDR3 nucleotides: TGTGCCACTTCCGGACAGGGTTACACCGGGGAGCTGTTTTTT. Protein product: CATSGQGYTGELFF.

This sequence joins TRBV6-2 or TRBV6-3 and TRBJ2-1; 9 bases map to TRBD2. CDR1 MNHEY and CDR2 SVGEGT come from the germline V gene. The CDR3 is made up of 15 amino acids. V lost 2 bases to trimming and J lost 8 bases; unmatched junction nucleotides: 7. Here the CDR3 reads CASSYEGLAGHEQFF. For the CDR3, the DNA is TGTGCCAGCAGTTACGAGGGACTAGCTGGCCATGAGCAGTTCTTC.

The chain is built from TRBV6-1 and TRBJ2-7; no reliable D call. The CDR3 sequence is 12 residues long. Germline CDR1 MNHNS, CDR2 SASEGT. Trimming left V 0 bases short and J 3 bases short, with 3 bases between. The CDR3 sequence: CASSEASYEQYV. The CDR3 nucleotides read TGTGCCAGCAGTGAAGCGAGCTACGAGCAGTACGTC.

The CDR3 DNA sequence: TGTGCCACCAGCAGAGGCAGAAACACCGGGGAGCTGTTTTTT. As protein: CATSRGRNTGELFF. This chain connects TRBV15 to TRBJ2-2; D uncertain. Per the germline V gene, CDR1 is LNHNV and CDR2 is YYDKDF (reference sequence). Trimming took off 1 base at V and 2 bases at J, with 5 bases between the two ends. The CDR3 totals 14 residues.

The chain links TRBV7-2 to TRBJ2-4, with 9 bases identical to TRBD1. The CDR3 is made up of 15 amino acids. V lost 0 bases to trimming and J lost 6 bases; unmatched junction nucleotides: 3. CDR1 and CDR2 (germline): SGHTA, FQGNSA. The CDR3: CASSLAGTGRNIQYF. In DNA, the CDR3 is TGTGCCAGCAGCTTAGCAGGGACAGGGAGAAACATTCAGTACTTC.

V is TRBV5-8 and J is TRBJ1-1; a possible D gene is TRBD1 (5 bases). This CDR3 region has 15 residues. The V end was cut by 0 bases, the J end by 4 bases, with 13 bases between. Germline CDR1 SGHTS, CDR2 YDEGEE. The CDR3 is CASSLGRGMSTEAFF. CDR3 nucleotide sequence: TGTGCCAGCAGCTTGGGTCGGGGGATGAGCACTGAAGCTTTCTTT.

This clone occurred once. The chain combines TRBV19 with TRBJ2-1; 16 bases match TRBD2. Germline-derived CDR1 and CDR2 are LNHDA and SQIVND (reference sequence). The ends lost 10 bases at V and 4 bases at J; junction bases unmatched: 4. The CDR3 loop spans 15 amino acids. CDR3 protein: CATGLAGGLYNEQFF. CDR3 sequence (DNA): TGTGCCACGGGACTAGCGGGGGGGTTGTACAATGAGCAGTTCTTC.

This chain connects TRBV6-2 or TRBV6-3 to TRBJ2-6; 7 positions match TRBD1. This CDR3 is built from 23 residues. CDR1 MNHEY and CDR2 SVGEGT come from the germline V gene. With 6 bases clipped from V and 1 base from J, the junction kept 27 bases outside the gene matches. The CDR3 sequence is CASSRKTGSPVRDKASGANVLTF. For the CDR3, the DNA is TGTGCCAGCAGCCGAAAGACAGGGTCGCCCGTCAGAGATAAGGCGTCTGGGGCCAACGTCCTGACTTTC.